Each of the 32 T cell receptor beta chains below was sequenced from the same sample in a study of brain T cells in children with intractable seizures. TCRdb's copy holds only in-frame clones and misses some; the assay was immunoSEQ multiplex PCR. The sample consists of 110,000 or so clones, around 94% of them appearing once. The sample was peripheral blood, taken at surgery. All receptors come from a boy in the first two years of life with hemimegalencephaly and intractable seizures.

The V and J genes are TRBV27 and TRBJ1-5; weak D call: TRBD1 (5 bases). CDR1 is MNHEY, CDR2 SMNVEV, per germline (reference sequence). Trimming shortened V by 5 bases and J by 1 base, and 24 bases separated the two germline ends. This CDR3 is built from 19 residues. The chain's CDR3 is CASSPRTWEMRGSNQPQHF. The CDR3 DNA reads TGTGCCAGCAGTCCTCGGACCTGGGAAATGAGGGGCAGCAATCAGCCCCAGCATTTT.

This clone has just one count. This chain joins TRBV11-2 and TRBJ2-1, with TRBD1 matching 10 bases. Germline values: CDR1 SGHAT, CDR2 FQNNGV. This CDR3 is built from 14 residues. The V segment lost 5 bases and the J segment 8 bases; nucleotides outside the gene matches: 6. The CDR3 DNA sequence: TGTGCCAGCAGCCGGACAGGGGGTGCCGATGAGCAGTTCTTC. Protein product: CASSRTGGADEQFF.

The gene calls are TRBV11-2 and TRBJ2-7; 11 bases line up with TRBD2. The CDR3 has 16 residues. The germline V gene encodes CDR1 SGHAT and CDR2 FQNNGV. Trimming took 0 bases from V and 4 from J; bases not matched to a gene: 5. This chain's CDR3 is CASSLDSTSGIYEQYF. CDR3 in DNA: TGTGCCAGCAGCTTAGATTCGACTAGCGGGATTTACGAGCAGTACTTC.

This chain links TRBV6-2 or TRBV6-3 with TRBJ1-6; TRBD1 is a possible D gene (5 bases). CDR1 is MNHEY, CDR2 SVGEGT, per germline. V lost 5 bases and J 7 bases, leaving 15 bases between the germline ends. The CDR3 spans 15 residues. The CDR3 is CASSPRRDRNSPLHF. CDR3 bases: TGTGCCAGCAGTCCCCGGAGGGACCGAAATTCACCCCTCCACTTT.

The V call is TRBV7-2, the J call TRBJ2-7; D call uncertain. The CDR3 consists of 13 residues. Germline assignment: CDR1 SGHTA and CDR2 FQGNSA. Between the trimmed V and J ends, which lost 4 bases and 0 bases, there was a span of 7 bases. DNA for the CDR3: TGTGCCAGCAGCTCCCGCAGCTCCTACGAGCAGTACTTC. As protein: CASSSRSSYEQYF.

The J gene is TRBJ2-3, the V gene TRBV28, with 8 positions matching TRBD2. The CDR3 sequence is 17 residues long. The V gene end was trimmed by 2 bases and the J gene end by 0 bases; junction bases not matched to a gene: 7. From germline, CDR1 is MDHEN and CDR2 SYDVKM. CDR3 sequence reads: CASSLTGRGISTDTQYF. The DNA for the CDR3 is TGTGCCAGCAGTTTAACCGGGAGGGGCATCAGCACAGATACGCAGTATTTT.

This clone was counted a single time. This chain connects TRBV19 to TRBJ2-7, with D perhaps being TRBD1 or TRBD2 (5 bases each). Trimming removed 3 bases at V and 6 bases at J, with 18 bases between. Germline V gene data show CDR1 as LNHDA and CDR2 as SQIVND (reference sequence). This CDR3 is 15 amino acids long. DNA of the CDR3: TGTGCCAGTAGTATTTCAGGGTTCCCGAGGGTCGAGCAGTACTTC. This encodes CASSISGFPRVEQYF.

The chain joins TRBV9 to TRBJ2-6; D is tentatively TRBD1 or TRBD2 (5 bases each). This CDR3 is 13 amino acids long. V was trimmed by 4 bases and J by 6 bases, leaving 8 bases between them. Germline loops: CDR1 SGDLS, CDR2 YYNGEE. The DNA for the CDR3 is TGTGCCAGCAGCCCTGGGACGGCCAACGTCCTGACTTTC. It translates to CASSPGTANVLTF. Combining the CDR3 with reference TRBV9 and TRBJ2-6 gives the whole variable domain DSGVTQTPKHLITATGQRVTLRCSPRSGDLSVYWYQQSLDQGLQFLIQYYNGEERAKGNILERFSAQQFPDLHSELNLSSLELGDSALYFCASSPGTANVLTFGAGSRLTVL.

The chain joins TRBV7-9 to TRBJ2-4; D not certain. Trimming took off 5 bases at V and 1 base at J, with 15 bases between the two ends. There are 16 residues in the CDR3. The germline CDR1 and CDR2 sequences are SEHNR and FQNEAQ (reference sequence). CDR3 residues: CASSRVIGVAKNIQYF. For the CDR3, the DNA is TGTGCCAGCAGCCGGGTTATTGGGGTGGCCAAAAACATTCAGTACTTC.

This clone was counted a few times. The rearrangement uses TRBV12-2 and TRBJ2-3; the DNA was not used to check the table's D call, TRBD1. TRBV12-2 is assigned pseudogene status. The CDR3 covers 12 residues. Here the CDR3 reads CASRSGTDTQYF. The CDR3 region has the DNA TGTGCAAGTCGCTCAGGCACAGATACGCAGTATTTT.

This clone was seen more than once but under ten times. The chain links TRBV27 to TRBJ1-5; TRBD1 is a possible D gene (6 bases). The germline V and J ends were trimmed by 6 bases and 4 bases, with 10 bases remaining between them. Germline V gives CDR1 MNHEY, CDR2 SMNVEV (reference sequence). This CDR3 is built from 13 residues. CDR3 coding DNA: TGTGCCAGCAGCCGGACAGCTAATCAGCCCCAGCATTTT. This gives the protein CASSRTANQPQHF.

The chain links TRBV14 to TRBJ2-1; 12 nucleotides agree with TRBD2. The germline V gene has CDR1 SGHDN and CDR2 FVKESK. The CDR3 is made up of 15 amino acids. With 4 bases clipped from V and 5 bases from J, the junction kept 3 bases outside the gene matches. The CDR3 loop reads CASSPTSGSHNEQFF. Written as DNA, the CDR3 is TGTGCCAGCAGCCCGACTAGCGGGAGCCACAATGAGCAGTTCTTC.

The chain carries TRBV27 and TRBJ2-7, with 9 bases that match TRBD2. In germline, CDR1 is MNHEY, CDR2 SMNVEV (reference sequence). V shed 3 bases and J 3 bases; nucleotides not matched to a gene: 0. The CDR3 is 13 residues long. CDR3 amino acids: CASSLREGYEQYF. In DNA, the CDR3 is TGTGCCAGCAGTTTGCGGGAGGGCTACGAGCAGTACTTC.

The V call is TRBV6-5, the J call TRBJ2-7, with D perhaps matching TRBD1 or TRBD2 (8 bases each). Trimming removed 5 bases at V and 2 bases at J, with 16 bases between. This CDR3 has 15 amino acids. From germline, CDR1 is MNHEY and CDR2 SVGAGI. The CDR3 DNA sequence: TGTGCCAGCAGTCGGGGGGGGACAGGAACCTACGAGCAGTACTTC. Residues: CASSRGGTGTYEQYF.

The V gene is TRBV7-8, the J gene TRBJ1-2, with D maybe TRBD1 (6 bases). Germline lookup yields CDR1 SGHVS and CDR2 FQNEAQ. V was cut by 5 bases and J by 4 bases, with 14 bases left in between. The CDR3 runs to 14 residues. CDR3 sequence (DNA): TGTGCCAGCAGCCCCAGGGGCCAATCCTATGGCTACACCTTC. Translating it yields CASSPRGQSYGYTF. Looking up the rest from reference TRBV7-8 and TRBJ1-2 gives the full variable domain: GAGVSQSPRYKVAKRGQDVALRCDPISGHVSLFWYQQALGQGPEFLTYFQNEAQLDKSGLPSDRFFAERPEGSVSTLKIQRTQQEDSAVYLCASSPRGQSYGYTFGSGTRLTVV.

The chain carries TRBV27 and TRBJ2-7; a possible D gene is TRBD2 (6 bases). Trimming shortened V by 5 bases and J by 0 bases, and 11 bases separated the two germline ends. The CDR3 consists of 14 residues. Germline V CDR1 and CDR2: MNHEY, SMNVEV (reference sequence). DNA for the CDR3: TGTGCCAGCAGTCTCGGGACTCTCTCCTACGAGCAGTACTTC. Encoded protein: CASSLGTLSYEQYF.

The chain employs TRBV7-9 and TRBJ1-1; perhaps TRBD1 as D (6 bases). Germline V lookup: CDR1 SEHNR, CDR2 FQNEAQ (reference sequence). There are 13 residues in the CDR3. Trimming stripped 5 bases from V and 4 bases from J, with 11 bases between. CDR3: CASSLSGATEAFF. The CDR3, as DNA: TGTGCCAGCAGCCTATCAGGGGCCACTGAAGCTTTCTTT.

This clone was seen more than once but under ten times. The chain joins TRBV27 to TRBJ2-1; D ambiguous. Germline CDR1 is MNHEY and CDR2 is SMNVEV (reference sequence). Trimming removed 3 bases at V and 7 bases at J, with 4 bases between. The CDR3 loop spans 11 amino acids. The CDR3 sequence: CASSLGNEQFF. The CDR3 DNA sequence: TGTGCCAGCAGTTTGGGGAATGAGCAGTTCTTC.

The chain combines TRBV6-5 with TRBJ2-1; 8 bases line up with TRBD1. The germline CDR1 and CDR2 sequences are MNHEY and SVGAGI. V was pared by 5 bases and J by 0 bases, with 3 bases of the junction left unmatched. There are 15 residues in the CDR3. In nucleotides, the CDR3 is TGTGCCAGCAGTCCACAGGGGGGCTCCTACAATGAGCAGTTCTTC. Protein product: CASSPQGGSYNEQFF.

The chain carries TRBV18 and TRBJ2-1; 8 bases are shared with TRBD1. Germline V CDR1 and CDR2: KGHSH, LQKENI. The CDR3 runs 13 residues. Trimming removed 9 bases from V and 4 bases from J; junction bases left unmatched: 5. The CDR3 DNA reads as TGTGCCAGTTCCGGGACAGGTTACAATGAGCAGTTCTTC. Translating gives CASSGTGYNEQFF.

CDR3 nucleotide sequence: TGTGCCAGCAGTTATTCCAACCTGGCGTACAATGAGCAGTTCTTC. Amino acids: CASSYSNLAYNEQFF. V and J are TRBV6-5 and TRBJ2-1; D not certain. Germline V gene sequence: CDR1 MNHEY, CDR2 SVGAGI. The V and J ends lost 3 bases and 4 bases respectively, with 13 bases between them. There are 15 residues in the CDR3.

The J gene is TRBJ2-1, the V gene TRBV5-8, with D tentatively TRBD1 (5 bases). This CDR3 is built from 16 residues. The germline V and J ends were trimmed by 0 bases and 8 bases, with 18 bases remaining between them. The germline V gene has CDR1 SGHTS and CDR2 YDEGEE. The chain's CDR3 is CASSLVPGLSFDEQFF. The DNA of the CDR3 is TGTGCCAGCAGCTTGGTTCCAGGGTTGTCTTTCGATGAGCAGTTCTTC.

This clone was picked up one time. The V call is TRBV29-1, the J call TRBJ2-7, with TRBD1 matching 7 bases. In germline, CDR1 is SQVTM, CDR2 ANQGSEA. With V trimmed by 4 bases and J by 1 base, 4 bases remained unmatched. The CDR3 has 13 amino acids. The CDR3 protein is CSVGGGPSYEQYF. The CDR3 DNA is TGCAGCGTTGGAGGGGGCCCATCCTACGAGCAGTACTTC.

This clone was counted between two and nine times. V and J are TRBV27 and TRBJ1-1; 11 bases fit TRBD1. With V trimmed by 8 bases and J by 4 bases, 9 bases remained unmatched. Germline V lookup: CDR1 MNHEY, CDR2 SMNVEV (reference sequence). This CDR3 has 15 amino acids. The CDR3 nucleotides read TGTGCCAGCCGCTACCGGGACAGGGGGTTCACTGAAGCTTTCTTT. This codes for CASRYRDRGFTEAFF.

This rearrangement joins TRBV4-3 to TRBJ2-7, with D maybe TRBD2 (6 bases). Germline CDR1 and CDR2: LGHNA and YSLEER. This CDR3 has 16 amino acids. V was shortened by 4 bases and J by 0 bases, with 16 bases between the two germline ends. This CDR3 reads CASSRLDGSGSYEQYF. CDR3 coding DNA: TGCGCCAGCAGCCGACTAGACGGGAGCGGCTCCTACGAGCAGTACTTC.

This clone came up once. The V and J genes are TRBV6-2 or TRBV6-3 and TRBJ2-7; TRBD1 is a possible D gene (5 bases). Trimming stripped 5 bases from V and 1 base from J, with 15 bases between. CDR3 size: 15 residues. The V gene's germline CDR1 is MNHEY and CDR2 SVGEGT. The DNA for the CDR3 is TGTGCCAGCAGTCCCACGACAGTTTTTTCCTACGAGCAGTACTTC. Amino acid sequence: CASSPTTVFSYEQYF.

The DNA for the CDR3 is TGTGCCAGCAGCTTAGTCGGGGGGGCGGGAGCCGGGGAGCTGTTTTTT. It translates to CASSLVGGAGAGELFF. The J gene is TRBJ2-2, the V gene TRBV7-2; 8 bases map to TRBD2. The V gene's germline CDR1 is SGHTA and CDR2 FQGNSA. The V and J ends lost 1 base and 6 bases, in that order; junction bases with no gene match: 7. CDR3 length: 16 amino acids.

The chain links TRBV29-1 to TRBJ2-1; possible D gene TRBD1, 5 bases. Germline V lookup: CDR1 SQVTM, CDR2 ANQGSEA. The CDR3 length is 13 residues. Trimming pared 5 bases from V and 4 bases from J, leaving 12 bases between. The CDR3 DNA follows: TGCAGCGTTATTGAGCAGGGTTACAATGAGCAGTTCTTC. Its translation is CSVIEQGYNEQFF.

J is TRBJ1-6 and V is TRBV10-2; D perhaps matches TRBD1 (5 bases). V shed 8 bases and J shed 3 bases, with 11 bases lying between them. The CDR3 has 14 amino acids. Germline V gene sequence: CDR1 WSHSY, CDR2 SAAADI. DNA for the CDR3: TGCGCCAGCCAGAGGGGCCACTATAATTCACCCCTCCACTTT. Encoded protein: CASQRGHYNSPLHF.

The CDR3 protein is CASSAPLGASSYNEQFF. CDR3 in DNA: TGCGCCAGCAGCGCCCCCCTAGGGGCTAGCTCCTACAATGAGCAGTTCTTC. The J gene is TRBJ2-1, the V gene TRBV5-1; D perhaps matches TRBD1 (5 bases). In germline, CDR1 is SGHRS, CDR2 YFSETQ. The CDR3 is 17 residues long. V shed 4 bases and J shed 0 bases, with 17 bases lying between them.

The CDR3 loop reads CSASGQPTDTQYF. The CDR3 DNA sequence: TGCAGTGCTAGTGGTCAGCCCACAGATACGCAGTATTTT. The chain has TRBV20-1 and TRBJ2-3; D is undetermined. V lost 3 bases and J lost 2, with 9 bases in between. CDR1 and CDR2 (germline): DFQATT, SNEGSKA (reference sequence). There are 13 residues in the CDR3.

The V gene is TRBV10-1, the J gene TRBJ2-2; D is uncertain. Germline V gene sequence: CDR1 WNHNN, CDR2 SYGVQD (reference sequence). The length of the CDR3 is 16 residues. V was shortened by 6 bases and J by 1 base, with 15 bases between the two germline ends. Here the CDR3 reads CASSRVRPVNTGELFF. The CDR3 DNA reads TGCGCCAGCAGCCGGGTCCGACCCGTGAACACCGGGGAGCTGTTTTTT.